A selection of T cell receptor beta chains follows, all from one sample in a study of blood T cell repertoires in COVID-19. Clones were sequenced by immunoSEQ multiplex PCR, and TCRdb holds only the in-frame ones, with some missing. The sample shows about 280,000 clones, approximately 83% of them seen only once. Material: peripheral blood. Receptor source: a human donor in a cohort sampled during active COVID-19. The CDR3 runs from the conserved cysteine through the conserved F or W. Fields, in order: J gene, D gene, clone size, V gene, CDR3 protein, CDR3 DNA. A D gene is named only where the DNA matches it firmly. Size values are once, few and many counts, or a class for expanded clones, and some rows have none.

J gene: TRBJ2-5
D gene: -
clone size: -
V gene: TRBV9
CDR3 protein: CASSPYVGWEETQYF
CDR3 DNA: TGTGCCAGCAGCCCCTACGTGGGGTGGGAGGAGACCCAGTACTTC

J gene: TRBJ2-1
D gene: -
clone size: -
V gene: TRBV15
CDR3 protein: CATSRDLERQVF
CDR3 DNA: TGTGCCACCAGCAGAGATTTGGAAAGGCAGGTCTTC

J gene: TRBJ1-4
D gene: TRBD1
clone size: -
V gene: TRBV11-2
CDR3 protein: CASSLTPGTGTVFF
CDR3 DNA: TGTGCCAGCAGCTTGACTCCCGGGACAGGGACTGTGTTTTTT

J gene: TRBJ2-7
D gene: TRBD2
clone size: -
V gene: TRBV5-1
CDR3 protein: CASTRGGAGGRYEQYF
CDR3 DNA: TGCGCCAGCACCCGCGGGGGGGCGGGGGGCCGCTACGAGCAGTACTTC

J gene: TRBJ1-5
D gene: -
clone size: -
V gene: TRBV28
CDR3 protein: CASRGGGNPNQPQHF
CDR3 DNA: TGTGCCAGCAGGGGGGGTGGGAACCCCAATCAGCCCCAGCATTTT

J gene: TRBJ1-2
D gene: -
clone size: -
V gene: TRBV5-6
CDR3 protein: CASRYRVSGGYGYTF
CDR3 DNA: TGTGCCAGCAGATACAGGGTCAGCGGAGGCTATGGCTACACCTTC

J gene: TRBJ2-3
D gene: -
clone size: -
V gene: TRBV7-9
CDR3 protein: CASNPGVTDTQYF
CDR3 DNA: TGTGCCAGCAATCCCGGGGTTACAGATACGCAGTATTTT

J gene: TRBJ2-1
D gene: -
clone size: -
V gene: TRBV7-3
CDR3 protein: CASSLTGQGRHEQFF
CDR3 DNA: TGTGCCAGCAGCTTAACGGGGCAGGGCCGCCATGAGCAGTTCTTC

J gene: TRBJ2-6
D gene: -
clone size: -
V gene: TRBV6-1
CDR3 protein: CASSEMPGGANVLTF
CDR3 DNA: TGTGCCAGCAGTGAGATGCCGGGGGGGGCCAACGTCCTGACTTTC

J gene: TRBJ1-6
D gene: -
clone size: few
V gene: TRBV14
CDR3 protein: CASSQVLSSPLHF
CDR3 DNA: TGTGCCAGCAGCCAAGTATTATCTTCACCCCTCCACTTT

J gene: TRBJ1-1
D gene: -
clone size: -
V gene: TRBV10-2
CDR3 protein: CASSEEVPNTEAFF
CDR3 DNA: TGCGCCAGCAGTGAAGAGGTCCCGAACACTGAAGCTTTCTTT

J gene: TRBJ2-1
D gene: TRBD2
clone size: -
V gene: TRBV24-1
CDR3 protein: CATSDPTSGSYNEQFF
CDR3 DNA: TGTGCCACCAGTGATCCTACTAGCGGGAGTTATAATGAGCAGTTCTTC

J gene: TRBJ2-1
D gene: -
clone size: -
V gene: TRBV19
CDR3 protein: CASRLLAAQRDEQFF
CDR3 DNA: TGTGCCAGTAGATTACTAGCAGCCCAGCGGGATGAGCAGTTCTTC

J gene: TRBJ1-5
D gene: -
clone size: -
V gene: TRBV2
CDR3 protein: CASTRGVLGGNGNQPQHF
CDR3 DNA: TGTGCCAGCACCCGAGGGGTCTTGGGGGGAAACGGCAATCAGCCCCAGCATTTT

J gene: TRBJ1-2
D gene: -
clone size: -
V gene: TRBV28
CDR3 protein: CASSFGANYGYTF
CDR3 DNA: TGTGCCAGCAGTTTTGGAGCTAACTATGGCTACACCTTC

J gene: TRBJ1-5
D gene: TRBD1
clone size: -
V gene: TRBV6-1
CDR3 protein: CASRERQGRSNQPQHF
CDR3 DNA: TGTGCCAGCAGAGAACGACAGGGGCGTAGCAATCAGCCCCAGCATTTT

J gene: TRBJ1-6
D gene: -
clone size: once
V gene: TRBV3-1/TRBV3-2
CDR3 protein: CASSHGGANSPLHF
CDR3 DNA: TGTGCCAGCAGCCACGGGGGGGCTAATTCACCCCTCCACTTT

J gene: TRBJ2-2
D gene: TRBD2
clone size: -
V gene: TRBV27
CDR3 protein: CASSLRGRDTGELFF
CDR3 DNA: TGTGCCAGCAGCCTACGGGGGAGGGACACCGGGGAGCTGTTTTTT

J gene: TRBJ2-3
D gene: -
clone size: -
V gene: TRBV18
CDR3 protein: CASSPSSTDTQYF
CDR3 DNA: TGTGCCAGCTCACCCTCCAGCACAGATACGCAGTATTTT

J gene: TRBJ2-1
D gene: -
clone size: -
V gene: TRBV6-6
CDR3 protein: CASSFSTQEQFF
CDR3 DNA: TGTGCCAGCAGTTTCTCGACTCAAGAGCAGTTCTTC

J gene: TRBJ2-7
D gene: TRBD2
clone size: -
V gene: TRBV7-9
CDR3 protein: CASSLAGGAYEQYF
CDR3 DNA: TGTGCCAGCAGCCTAGCGGGAGGGGCTTACGAGCAGTACTTC

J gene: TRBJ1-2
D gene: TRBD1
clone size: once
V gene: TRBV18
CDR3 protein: CASSPGSGQGEYTF
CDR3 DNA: TGTGCCAGCTCACCAGGGAGCGGACAGGGTGAATACACCTTC

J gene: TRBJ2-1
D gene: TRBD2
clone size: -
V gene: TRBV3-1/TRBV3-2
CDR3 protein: CASSQAGTSGTNEQFF
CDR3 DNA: TGTGCCAGCAGCCAAGCCGGGACTAGCGGGACCAATGAGCAGTTCTTC

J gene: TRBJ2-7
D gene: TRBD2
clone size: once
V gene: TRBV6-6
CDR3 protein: CASSNSGSRNEQYF
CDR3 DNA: TGTGCCAGCAGTAATAGCGGGAGTCGGAACGAGCAGTACTTC

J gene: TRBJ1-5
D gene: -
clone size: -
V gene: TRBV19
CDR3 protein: CASSSDRNNQPQHF
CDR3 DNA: TGTGCCAGTAGCAGCGACAGAAACAATCAGCCCCAGCATTTT

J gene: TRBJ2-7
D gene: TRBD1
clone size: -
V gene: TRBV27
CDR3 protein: CASSATQGDEQYF
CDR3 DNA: TGTGCCAGCAGTGCGACTCAGGGGGACGAGCAGTACTTC

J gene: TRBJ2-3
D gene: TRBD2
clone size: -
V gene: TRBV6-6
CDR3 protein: CASSYPLSGRLDTQYF
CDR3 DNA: TGTGCCAGCAGTTACCCCTTGAGCGGGAGGTTAGATACGCAGTATTTT

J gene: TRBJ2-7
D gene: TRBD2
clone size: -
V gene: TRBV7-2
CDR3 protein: CASSLALAGGFGYEQYF
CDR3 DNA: TGTGCCAGCAGCTTAGCACTAGCGGGAGGGTTTGGCTACGAGCAGTACTTC

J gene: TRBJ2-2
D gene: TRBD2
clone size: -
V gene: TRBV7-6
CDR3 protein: CATREGLTGELFF
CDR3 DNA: TGTGCCACCCGGGAGGGTCTAACCGGGGAGCTGTTTTTT

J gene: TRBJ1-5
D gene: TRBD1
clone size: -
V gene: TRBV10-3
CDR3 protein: CAISEGQGAGQPQHF
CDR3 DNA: TGTGCCATCAGTGAAGGTCAGGGGGCTGGTCAGCCCCAGCATTTT

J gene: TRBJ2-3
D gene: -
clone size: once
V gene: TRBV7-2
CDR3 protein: CASSLLRGTDTQYF
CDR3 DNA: TGTGCCAGCAGCTTACTGAGGGGCACAGATACGCAGTATTTT

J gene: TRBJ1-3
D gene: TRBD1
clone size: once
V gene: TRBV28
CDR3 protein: CASSYPTGTGNTIYF
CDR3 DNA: TGTGCCAGCAGTTACCCGACAGGGACTGGAAACACCATATATTTT